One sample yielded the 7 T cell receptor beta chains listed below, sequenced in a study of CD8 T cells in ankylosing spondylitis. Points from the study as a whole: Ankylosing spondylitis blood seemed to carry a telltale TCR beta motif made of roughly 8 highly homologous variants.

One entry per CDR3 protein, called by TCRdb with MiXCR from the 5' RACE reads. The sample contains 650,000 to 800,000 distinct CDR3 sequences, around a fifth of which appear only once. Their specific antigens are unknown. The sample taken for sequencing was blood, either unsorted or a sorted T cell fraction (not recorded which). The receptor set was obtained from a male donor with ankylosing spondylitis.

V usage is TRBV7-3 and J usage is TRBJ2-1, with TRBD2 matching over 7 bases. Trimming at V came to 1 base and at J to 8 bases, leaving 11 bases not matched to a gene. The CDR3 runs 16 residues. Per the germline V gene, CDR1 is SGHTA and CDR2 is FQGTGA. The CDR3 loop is CASSLSFVGGVHEQFF. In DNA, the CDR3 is TGTGCCAGCAGCTTAAGTTTCGTGGGGGGGGTCCATGAGCAGTTCTTC.

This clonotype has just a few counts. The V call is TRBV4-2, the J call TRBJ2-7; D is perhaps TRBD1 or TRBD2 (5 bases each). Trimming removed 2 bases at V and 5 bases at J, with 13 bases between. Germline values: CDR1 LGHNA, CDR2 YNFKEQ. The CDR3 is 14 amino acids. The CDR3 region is CASSQHGTGNEQYF. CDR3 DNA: TGTGCCAGCAGCCAACACGGGACCGGGAACGAGCAGTACTTC.

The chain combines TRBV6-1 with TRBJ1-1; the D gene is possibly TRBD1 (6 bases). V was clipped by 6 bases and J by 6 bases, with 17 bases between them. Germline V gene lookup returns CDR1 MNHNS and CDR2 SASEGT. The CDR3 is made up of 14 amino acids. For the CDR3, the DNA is TGTGCCAGCAGAGCCGGGACAAGTACCGCTGAAGCTTTCTTT. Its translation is CASRAGTSTAEAFF.

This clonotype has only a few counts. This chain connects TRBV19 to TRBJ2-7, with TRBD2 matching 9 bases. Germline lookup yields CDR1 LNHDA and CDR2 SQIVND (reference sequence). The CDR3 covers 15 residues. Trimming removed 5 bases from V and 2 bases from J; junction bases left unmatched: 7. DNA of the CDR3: TGTGCCAGTAGTCCTAGCGGGGTAAAGCCCTACGAGCAGTACTTC. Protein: CASSPSGVKPYEQYF.

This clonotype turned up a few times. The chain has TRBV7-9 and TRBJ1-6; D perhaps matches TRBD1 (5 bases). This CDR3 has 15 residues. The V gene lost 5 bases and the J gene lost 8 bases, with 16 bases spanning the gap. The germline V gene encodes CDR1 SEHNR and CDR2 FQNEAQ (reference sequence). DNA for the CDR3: TGTGCCAGCAGCCCCCTCACAGGTGCGGATTCACCCCTCCACTTT. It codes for CASSPLTGADSPLHF.

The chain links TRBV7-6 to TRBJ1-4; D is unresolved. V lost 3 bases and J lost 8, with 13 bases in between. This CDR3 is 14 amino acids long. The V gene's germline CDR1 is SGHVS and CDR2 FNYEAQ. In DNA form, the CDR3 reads TGTGCCAGCAGCTTTACTGGATCTTTCGAAAAACTGTTTTTT. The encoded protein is CASSFTGSFEKLFF.

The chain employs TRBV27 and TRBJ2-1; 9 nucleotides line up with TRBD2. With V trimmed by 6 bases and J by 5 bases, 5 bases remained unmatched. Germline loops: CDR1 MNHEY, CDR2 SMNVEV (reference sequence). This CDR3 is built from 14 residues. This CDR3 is CASSLAGSDNEQFF. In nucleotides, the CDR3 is TGTGCCAGCAGCCTAGCGGGGTCGGACAATGAGCAGTTCTTC.